This T cell receptor beta chain was identified in a study of siplizumab effects on memory and regulatory T cells. The CDR3 extends over 13 amino acids. CDR1 is SGHRS and CDR2 is YFSETQ in the germline V gene. The V gene lost 2 bases and the J gene lost 3 bases, with 7 bases spanning the gap. Clones were sequenced by immunoSEQ multiplex PCR, and TCRdb holds only the in-frame ones, with some missing. The repertoire holds tens of thousands of clones, with 80% to 90% as singletons. This TCR derives from a human donor in good health. The sample consisted of naive CD4+ T cells sorted from blood. J is TRBJ2-3 and V is TRBV5-1; D unresolved. CDR3 loop: CASSFKGTDTQYF. The CDR3 bases are TGCGCCAGCAGCTTCAAGGGAACAGATACGCAGTATTTT.